This T cell receptor beta chain emerged from a study of T cell changes during pregnancy in multiple sclerosis. The table came from immunoSEQ multiplex PCR; TCRdb's copy has only in-frame clones and leaves some out. The profile shows some 80,000 clones, 90% to 95% of them singletons. Germline V gene sequence: CDR1 MNHEY, CDR2 SMNVEV (reference sequence). The length of the CDR3 is 14 residues. After removal of 4 bases from V and 4 bases from J, the junction contained 6 bases not matched to a gene. The starting material was peripheral blood, obtained in the second trimester of pregnancy. The chain recombines TRBV27 with TRBJ2-7, with 8 bases identical to TRBD1. The clonotype was recovered from a female donor with multiple sclerosis, enrolled in a pregnancy study. CDR3: CASSYRGAEYEQYF. The CDR3 bases are TGTGCCAGCAGTTACAGGGGGGCGGAATACGAGCAGTACTTC.